One and the same sample provided the 32 T cell receptor beta chains below, sequenced in a study of blood T cell repertoires in COVID-19. Sequencing was performed with immunoSEQ multiplex PCR; in TCRdb, only in-frame clones are kept and a portion is missing. The data contain 250,000 to 300,000 clones, 85% to 90% of them seen just once; the ten biggest clones take up 2% to 2.5%. Source material: PBMCs or T cells enriched from blood (not recorded which). All receptors derive from a woman aged 55-75 years in a cohort exposed to, infected with or recovered from COVID-19 (not recorded which).

The gene calls are TRBV18 and TRBJ1-1; tentatively, D is TRBD1 (6 bases). CDR1 and CDR2 (germline): KGHSH, LQKENI. V lost 5 bases and J lost 1, with 8 bases in between. The CDR3 is 13 residues long. The DNA of the CDR3 is TGTGCCAGCTCATCAGGGGAGAACACTGAAGCTTTCTTT. This codes for CASSSGENTEAFF.

The chain recombines TRBV11-1 with TRBJ2-1; weak D call: TRBD1 (6 bases). The germline V and J ends were trimmed by 2 bases and 1 base, with 12 bases remaining between them. CDR3 length equals 16 residues. Germline V gene data show CDR1 as SGHAT and CDR2 as FQDESV (reference sequence). The CDR3 protein is CASSLPPGASYNEQFF. Written as DNA, the CDR3 is TGTGCCAGCAGCTTACCGCCAGGGGCTTCCTACAATGAGCAGTTCTTC.

The chain combines TRBV12-2 with TRBJ2-5; whether TRBD2, the table's D call, matches the DNA was not checked. TRBV12-2 represents a pseudogene. There are 14 residues in the CDR3. The CDR3 loop reads CASRPTSGSPPQYF. CDR3 nucleotide sequence: TGTGCAAGTCGTCCCACTAGCGGGAGCCCCCCCCAGTACTTC.

The chain employs TRBV28 and TRBJ2-1; 10 bases are shared with TRBD1. Looked up from germline, CDR1 is MDHEN and CDR2 is SYDVKM. The CDR3 loop spans 16 amino acids. V dropped 3 bases and J dropped 6; count of bases not matched to a gene: 8. The CDR3 is CASSFRGTGVANEQFF. The DNA of the CDR3 is TGTGCCAGCAGTTTTAGGGGGACAGGGGTCGCCAATGAGCAGTTCTTC.

V usage is TRBV28 and J usage is TRBJ2-7; TRBD2 matches at 8 bases. Germline CDR1 MDHEN, CDR2 SYDVKM. The CDR3 has 14 amino acids. V shed 3 bases and J 5 bases; nucleotides not matched to a gene: 6. CDR3 nucleotides: TGTGCCAGCAGTTTTGCGGGGGGTACCCACGAGCAGTACTTC. This translates into CASSFAGGTHEQYF.

The chain is built from TRBV6-5 and TRBJ2-7; D is ambiguous. CDR3 length equals 13 residues. From germline, CDR1 is MNHEY and CDR2 SVGAGI. V was pared by 8 bases and J by 3 bases, with 14 bases between. CDR3 protein: CASEEPPYYEQYF. CDR3 sequence (DNA): TGTGCCAGCGAGGAGCCCCCCTACTACGAGCAGTACTTC.

To note about this clone: The junction differs from germline at one of its ends, possibly a read error. This chain connects TRBV11-2 to TRBJ2-2; 8 bases agree with TRBD2. In germline, CDR1 is SGHAT, CDR2 FQNNGV. CDR3 length: 14 amino acids. CDR3 sequence: CASGLAGWTGELFF. The CDR3 nucleotides read TGTGCCAGCGGCTTAGCGGGATGGACCGGGGAGCTGTTTTTT. Using reference TRBV11-2 and TRBJ2-2 for the parts outside the CDR3, the full variable domain is EAGVAQSPRYKIIEKRQSVAFWCNPISGHATLYWYQQILGQGPKLLIQFQNNGVVDDSQLPKDRFSAERLKGVDSTLKIQPAKLEDSAVYLCASGLAGWTGELFFGEGSRLTVL.

A word on this clone: The same CDR3 is also encoded by other DNA sequences in this sample. This chain links TRBV9 with TRBJ2-7, with 10 bases lining up with TRBD1. The CDR3 is 12 residues long. Germline CDR1 and CDR2: SGDLS and YYNGEE. V shed 2 bases and J 7 bases; nucleotides not matched to a gene: 0. CDR3 nucleotide sequence: TGTGCCAGCAGCGTGGACAGGGGGGAGCAGTACTTC. This encodes CASSVDRGEQYF.

This CDR3 is CASSFTRLAGNTGELFF. The DNA for the CDR3 is TGTGCCAGCAGCTTCACGCGACTAGCGGGTAACACCGGGGAGCTGTTTTTT. The chain has TRBV5-8 and TRBJ2-2; TRBD2 aligns across 10 bases. The CDR3 loop spans 17 amino acids. The trim removed 2 bases at V and 2 bases at J, leaving 6 bases unmatched. Looked up from germline, CDR1 is SGHTS and CDR2 is YDEGEE.

The rearrangement joins TRBV7-9 to TRBJ2-3; TRBD1 agrees at 9 bases. J gave up 5 bases and V 3 bases, and 12 bases lay outside the gene matches. CDR1 and CDR2 (germline): SEHNR, FQNEAQ (reference sequence). This CDR3 has 17 amino acids. The CDR3 DNA is TGTGCCAGCAGCTTCTTCGGAGCGGGACAGGGAGGAGATACGCAGTATTTT. It specifies CASSFFGAGQGGDTQYF.

The chain recombines TRBV19 with TRBJ1-1, with D unclear. The germline CDR1 and CDR2 sequences are LNHDA and SQIVND (reference sequence). Trimming pared 0 bases from V and 4 bases from J, leaving 9 bases between. The CDR3 spans 14 residues. In DNA form, the CDR3 reads TGTGCCAGTAGTATAGATCGGGGTGGCACTGAAGCTTTCTTT. Translation: CASSIDRGGTEAFF.

This clone was seen a single time. The chain recombines TRBV21-1 with TRBJ2-7; the D segment call TRBD2 is taken from the table without a DNA check. TRBV21-1 is noted as a pseudogene. The CDR3 is made up of 16 amino acids. In DNA form, the CDR3 reads TGTGCCAGCAGCTTCAGTGGGCTAGCGGGTTCCTACGAGCAGTACTTC. This sequence encodes CASSFSGLAGSYEQYF.

V and J are TRBV19 and TRBJ1-1; no clear D gene. V dropped 6 bases and J dropped 0 bases, with 11 bases sitting between them. Germline V lookup: CDR1 LNHDA, CDR2 SQIVND (reference sequence). The CDR3 runs to 14 residues. This chain's CDR3 is CASRKQSMNTEAFF. The CDR3 bases are TGTGCCAGTAGGAAACAGAGCATGAACACTGAAGCTTTCTTT.

A word on this clone: The sample holds other DNA sequences that translate to the same CDR3. The chain employs TRBV5-1 and TRBJ1-2, with TRBD1 identical over 7 bases. There are 14 residues in the CDR3. Germline trimming cut 0 bases from V and 2 bases from J; bases unmatched to any gene: 1. Germline loops: CDR1 SGHRS, CDR2 YFSETQ. The DNA for the CDR3 is TGCGCCAGCAGCTTGGGACAGGGAAACTATGGCTACACCTTC. Translation: CASSLGQGNYGYTF.

The rearrangement uses TRBV5-4 and TRBJ2-5; TRBD2 agrees at 11 bases. CDR3 length: 15 residues. Germline V lookup: CDR1 SGHNT, CDR2 YYREEE (reference sequence). Germline trimming cut 1 base from V and 5 bases from J; bases unmatched to any gene: 4. This CDR3 reads CASSLTSGSRETQYF. DNA of the CDR3: TGTGCCAGCAGCTTGACTAGCGGGAGTCGGGAGACCCAGTACTTC.

The genes are TRBV5-1 and TRBJ2-2, with 8 bases identical to TRBD1. V lost 4 bases, J lost 1 base, and 3 bases stayed unmatched. In germline, CDR1 is SGHRS, CDR2 YFSETQ. The CDR3 is 15 residues long. In DNA form, the CDR3 reads TGCGCCAGCAGCACCGGGACAGGGAACACCGGGGAGCTGTTTTTT. Encoded protein: CASSTGTGNTGELFF.

This chain uses TRBV3-1 (or the pseudogene TRBV3-2) with TRBJ2-3; D ambiguous. V lost 1 base and J 4 bases, leaving 9 bases between the germline ends. Germline values: CDR1 LGHDT, CDR2 YNNKEL (reference sequence). CDR3 size: 14 residues. The CDR3 DNA follows: TGTGCCAGCAGCCAAGCTCAGGAATCAGATACGCAGTATTTT. This encodes CASSQAQESDTQYF.

This clone has just a few counts. The genes are TRBV5-1 and TRBJ1-1, with 7 nucleotides matching TRBD1. CDR3 size: 14 residues. The J segment lost 5 bases and the V segment lost 2 bases, leaving 6 bases of the junction unmatched. Looked up from germline, CDR1 is SGHRS and CDR2 is YFSETQ. The CDR3 nucleotides are TGCGCCAGCAGCTTAGGGACAGTCGGGACTGAAGCTTTCTTT. Its translation: CASSLGTVGTEAFF.

V usage is TRBV7-2 and J usage is TRBJ2-3, with TRBD2 matching 8 bases. The CDR3 runs to 13 residues. CDR1 is SGHTA, CDR2 FQGNSA, per germline. V trimming: 8 bases; J trimming: 0 bases; junction bases outside the gene matches: 1. Written as DNA, the CDR3 is TGTGCCAGCGCTAGCGGGAGCACAGATACGCAGTATTTT. It translates to CASASGSTDTQYF. The variable domain in full, with the rest retrieved from reference TRBV7-2 and TRBJ2-3, is GAGVSQSPSNKVTEKGKDVELRCDPISGHTALYWYRQSLGQGLEFLIYFQGNSAPDKSGLPSDRFSAERTGGSVSTLTIQRTQQEDSAVYLCASASGSTDTQYFGPGTRLTVL.

The V and J genes are TRBV5-1 and TRBJ1-4, with TRBD1 identical over 8 bases. From germline, CDR1 is SGHRS and CDR2 YFSETQ. J lost 8 bases, V lost 4 bases, and 7 bases had no gene match. The CDR3 consists of 14 residues. CDR3 sequence: CASSIQGAGEKLFF. For the CDR3, the DNA is TGCGCCAGCAGCATCCAGGGGGCAGGGGAAAAACTGTTTTTT. Drawing the rest from reference TRBV5-1 and TRBJ1-4, the complete variable domain is KAGVTQTPRYLIKTRGQQVTLSCSPISGHRSVSWYQQTPGQGLQFLFEYFSETQRNKGNFPGRFSGRQFSNSRSEMNVSTLELGDSALYLCASSIQGAGEKLFFGSGTQLSVL.

CDR3 sequence (DNA): TGTGCCAGCTCACCCCGAGGGGACATGAACACTGAAGCTTTCTTT. Translation: CASSPRGDMNTEAFF. The chain recombines TRBV18 with TRBJ1-1; D possibly corresponds to TRBD1 (6 bases). The ends were cut back, 3 bases at V and 0 bases at J, with 11 bases in the middle. The germline V gene encodes CDR1 KGHSH and CDR2 LQKENI. This CDR3 spans 15 amino acids.

This chain's CDR3 is CASSPKGYYEQYF. Written as DNA, the CDR3 is TGTGCCAGCAGCCCAAAGGGGTACTACGAGCAGTACTTC. The V call is TRBV3-1 (or the pseudogene TRBV3-2), the J call TRBJ2-7; maybe TRBD1 (5 bases). CDR3 size: 13 residues. With 4 bases removed from V and 3 bases from J, the gap between germline ends came to 10 bases. The V gene's germline CDR1 is LGHDT and CDR2 YNNKEL (reference sequence).

V gene TRBV1 combines with J gene TRBJ2-4; the table names TRBD2, a call not compared with the DNA. TRBV1 is marked as a pseudogene. The CDR3 consists of 20 residues. CDR3 DNA: TGCACCCATTCGAATGCCGGTCTAGCGGGAGAAGTATTCCCCAAAAACATTCAGTACTTC. Translated, it gives CTHSNAGLAGEVFPKNIQYF.

This chain uses TRBV9 with TRBJ1-4; no firm D call. The germline gives CDR1 SGDLS, CDR2 YYNGEE. The CDR3 loop spans 16 amino acids. Trimming pared 3 bases from V and 0 bases from J, leaving 12 bases between. The CDR3 sequence is CASSETHDATNEKLFF. The CDR3 coding sequence is TGTGCCAGCAGCGAGACACACGATGCAACTAATGAAAAACTGTTTTTT.

CDR3 in amino acids: CASSHLRGLAGGGRYEQYF. DNA of the CDR3: TGCGCCAGCAGTCATCTACGGGGACTAGCGGGAGGTGGGCGGTACGAGCAGTACTTC. This rearrangement joins TRBV4-1 to TRBJ2-7; 15 nucleotides agree with TRBD2. This CDR3 contains 19 residues. Per germline, CDR1 MGHRA and CDR2 YSYEKL. J gave up 4 bases and V 6 bases, and 16 bases lay outside the gene matches.

The chain has TRBV2 and TRBJ1-1, with D perhaps TRBD1 (5 bases). Looked up from germline, CDR1 is SNHLY and CDR2 is FYNNEI. Trimming left V 4 bases short and J 2 bases short, with 14 bases between. The length of the CDR3 is 15 residues. The CDR3 DNA reads TGTGCCAGCAGTGTGGGGGGTCGGGATAACACTGAAGCTTTCTTT. Translating gives CASSVGGRDNTEAFF.

This chain links TRBV18 with TRBJ2-4; 11 bases agree with TRBD1. The V and J ends lost 5 bases and 3 bases, in that order; junction bases with no gene match: 6. The CDR3 covers 16 residues. The germline V gene encodes CDR1 KGHSH and CDR2 LQKENI. The CDR3 region is CASSGQGAGLKNIQYF. Here the CDR3 DNA reads TGTGCCAGCTCAGGACAGGGGGCAGGTCTCAAAAACATTCAGTACTTC.

The chain employs TRBV4-1 and TRBJ2-7; TRBD2 aligns across 8 bases. Trimming removed 3 bases from V and 2 bases from J; junction bases left unmatched: 9. CDR1 is MGHRA, CDR2 YSYEKL, per germline. The CDR3 loop spans 16 amino acids. The CDR3 region has the DNA TGCGCCAGCAGCCACGGTAGAACTAGCGGCACCTACGAGCAGTACTTC. It is translated as CASSHGRTSGTYEQYF.

This chain joins TRBV29-1 and TRBJ2-5; no clear D. The germline V and J ends were trimmed by 4 bases and 1 base, with 7 bases remaining between them. The CDR3 runs 12 residues. Germline assignment: CDR1 SQVTM and CDR2 ANQGSEA. The CDR3 reads CSVVWPQETQYF. DNA of the CDR3: TGCAGCGTTGTTTGGCCCCAAGAGACCCAGTACTTC.

The V call is TRBV27, the J call TRBJ2-1; 7 nucleotides line up with TRBD2. With 3 bases clipped from V and 2 bases from J, the junction kept 7 bases outside the gene matches. The CDR3 spans 16 residues. Germline-derived CDR1 and CDR2 are MNHEY and SMNVEV (reference sequence). The CDR3 protein is CASSLRTSIAYNEQFF. Here the CDR3 DNA reads TGTGCCAGCAGTTTGCGGACTAGTATTGCCTACAATGAGCAGTTCTTC.

This chain uses TRBV7-9 with TRBJ2-1, with 10 bases identical to TRBD2. Germline V gene sequence: CDR1 SEHNR, CDR2 FQNEAQ (reference sequence). The CDR3 has 18 residues. The V gene end was trimmed by 5 bases and the J gene end by 0 bases; junction bases not matched to a gene: 10. DNA for the CDR3: TGTGCCAGCAGCAACCTCATGGCTAGCGGGGGCTCCTACAATGAGCAGTTCTTC. It specifies CASSNLMASGGSYNEQFF.

The chain uses TRBV5-1 and TRBJ2-7, with 10 nucleotides matching TRBD2. The junction had 4 bases not matched to a gene; V was cut back by 2 bases and J by 2 bases. Germline V lookup: CDR1 SGHRS, CDR2 YFSETQ. The CDR3 loop spans 15 amino acids. CDR3 DNA sequence: TGCGCCAGCAGCTTTACTAGCGGGAAGACCTACGAGCAGTACTTC. This codes for CASSFTSGKTYEQYF.